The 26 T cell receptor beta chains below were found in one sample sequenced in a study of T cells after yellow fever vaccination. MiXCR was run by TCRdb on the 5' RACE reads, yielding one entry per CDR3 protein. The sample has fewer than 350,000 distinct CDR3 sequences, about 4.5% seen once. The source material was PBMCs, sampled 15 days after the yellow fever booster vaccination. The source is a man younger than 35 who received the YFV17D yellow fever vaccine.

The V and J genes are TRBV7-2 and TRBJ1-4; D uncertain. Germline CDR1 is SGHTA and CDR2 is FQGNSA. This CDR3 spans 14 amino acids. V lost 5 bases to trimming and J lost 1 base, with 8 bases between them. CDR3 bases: TGTGCCAGCAGCCTCAGAAGAACTAATGAAAAACTGTTTTTT. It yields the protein CASSLRRTNEKLFF. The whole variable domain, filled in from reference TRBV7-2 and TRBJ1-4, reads GAGVSQSPSNKVTEKGKDVELRCDPISGHTALYWYRQSLGQGLEFLIYFQGNSAPDKSGLPSDRFSAERTGGSVSTLTIQRTQQEDSAVYLCASSLRRTNEKLFFGSGTQLSVL.

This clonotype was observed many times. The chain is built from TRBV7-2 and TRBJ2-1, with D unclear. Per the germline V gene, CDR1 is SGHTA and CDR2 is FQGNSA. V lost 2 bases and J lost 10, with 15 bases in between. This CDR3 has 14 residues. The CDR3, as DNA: TGTGCCAGCAGCTTATCCCCAGCGAAGCAGGAGCAGTTCTTC. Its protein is CASSLSPAKQEQFF.

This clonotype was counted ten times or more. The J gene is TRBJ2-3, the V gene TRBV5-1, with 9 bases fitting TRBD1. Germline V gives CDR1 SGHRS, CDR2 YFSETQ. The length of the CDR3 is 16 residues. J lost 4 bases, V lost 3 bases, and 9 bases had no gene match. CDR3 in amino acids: CASSSPRDREADTQYF. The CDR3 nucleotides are TGCGCCAGCAGCTCACCCCGGGACAGGGAAGCAGATACGCAGTATTTT.

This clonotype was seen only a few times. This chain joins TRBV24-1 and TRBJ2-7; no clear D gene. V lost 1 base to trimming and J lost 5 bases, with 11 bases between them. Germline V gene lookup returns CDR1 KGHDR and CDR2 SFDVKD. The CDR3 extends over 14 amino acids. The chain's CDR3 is CATSDFIGMDEQYF. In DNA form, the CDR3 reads TGTGCCACCAGTGATTTCATAGGGATGGACGAGCAGTACTTC.

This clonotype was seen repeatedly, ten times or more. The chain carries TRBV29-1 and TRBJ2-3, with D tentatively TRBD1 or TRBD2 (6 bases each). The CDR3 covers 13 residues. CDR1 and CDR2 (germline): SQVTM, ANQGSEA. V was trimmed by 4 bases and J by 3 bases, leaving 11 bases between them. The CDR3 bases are TGCAGCGTTGTCGGGGGCAAAACAGATACGCAGTATTTT. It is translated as CSVVGGKTDTQYF.

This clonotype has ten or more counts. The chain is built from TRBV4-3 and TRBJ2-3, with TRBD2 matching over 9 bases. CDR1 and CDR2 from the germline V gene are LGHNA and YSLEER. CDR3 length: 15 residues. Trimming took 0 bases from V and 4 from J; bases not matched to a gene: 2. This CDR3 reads CASSQDRGGADTQYF. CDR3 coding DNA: TGCGCCAGCAGCCAAGATCGCGGGGGGGCAGATACGCAGTATTTT.

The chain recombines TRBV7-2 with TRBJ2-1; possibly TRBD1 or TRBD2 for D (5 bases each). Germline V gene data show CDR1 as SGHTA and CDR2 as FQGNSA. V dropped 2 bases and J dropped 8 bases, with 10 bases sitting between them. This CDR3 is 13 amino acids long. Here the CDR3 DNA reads TGTGCCAGCAGCTTACGGGACCTCTATGAGCAGTTCTTC. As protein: CASSLRDLYEQFF. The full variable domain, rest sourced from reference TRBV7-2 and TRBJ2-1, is GAGVSQSPSNKVTEKGKDVELRCDPISGHTALYWYRQSLGQGLEFLIYFQGNSAPDKSGLPSDRFSAERTGGSVSTLTIQRTQQEDSAVYLCASSLRDLYEQFFGPGTRLTVL.

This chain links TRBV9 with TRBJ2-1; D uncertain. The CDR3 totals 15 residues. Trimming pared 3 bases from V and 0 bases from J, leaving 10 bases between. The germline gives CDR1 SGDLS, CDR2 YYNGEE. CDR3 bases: TGTGCCAGCAGCGCCACAACGGGCTCCTACAATGAGCAGTTCTTC. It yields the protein CASSATTGSYNEQFF.

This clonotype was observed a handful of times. The CDR3 is CASSYGVSSGNTIYF. CDR3 DNA sequence: TGTGCCAGCAGTTACGGTGTCAGCTCTGGAAACACCATATATTTT. This rearrangement joins TRBV6-5 to TRBJ1-3; D gene uncertain. The CDR3 loop spans 15 amino acids. Trimming took off 2 bases at V and 0 bases at J, with 8 bases between the two ends. Germline V gene lookup returns CDR1 MNHEY and CDR2 SVGAGI.

In DNA, the CDR3 is TGCGCCAGCAGCTTGGAATTTCAGGTCAAGGAGACCCAGTACTTC. It codes for CASSLEFQVKETQYF. The genes are TRBV5-1 and TRBJ2-5; D remains ambiguous. This CDR3 region has 15 residues. Germline V lookup: CDR1 SGHRS, CDR2 YFSETQ. V lost 0 bases and J 5 bases, leaving 14 bases between the germline ends.

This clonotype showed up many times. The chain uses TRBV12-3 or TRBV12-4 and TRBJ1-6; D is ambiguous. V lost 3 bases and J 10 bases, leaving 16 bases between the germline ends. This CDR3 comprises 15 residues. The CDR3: CASSFGSIPQSPLHF. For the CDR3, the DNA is TGTGCCAGCAGTTTTGGCAGCATTCCGCAGTCACCCCTCCACTTT.

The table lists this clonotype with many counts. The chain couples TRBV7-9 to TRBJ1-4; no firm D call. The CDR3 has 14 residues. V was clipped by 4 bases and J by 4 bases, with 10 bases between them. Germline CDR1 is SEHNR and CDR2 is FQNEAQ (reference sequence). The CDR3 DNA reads TGTGCCAGCAGCTCAGGACTGCTTAATGAAAAACTGTTTTTT. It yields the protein CASSSGLLNEKLFF.

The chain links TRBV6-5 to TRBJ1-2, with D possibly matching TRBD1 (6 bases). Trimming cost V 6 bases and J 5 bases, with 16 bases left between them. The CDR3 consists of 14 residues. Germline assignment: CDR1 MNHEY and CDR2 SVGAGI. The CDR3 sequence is CASSPDQGWYGYTF. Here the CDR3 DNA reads TGTGCCAGCAGCCCAGATCAGGGGTGGTATGGCTACACCTTC.

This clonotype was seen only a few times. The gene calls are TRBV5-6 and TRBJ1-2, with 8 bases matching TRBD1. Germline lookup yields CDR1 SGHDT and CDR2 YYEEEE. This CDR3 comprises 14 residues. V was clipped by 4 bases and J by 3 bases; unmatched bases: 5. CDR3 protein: CASSPPGQDYGYTF. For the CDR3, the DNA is TGTGCCAGCAGCCCACCGGGACAGGACTATGGCTACACCTTC.

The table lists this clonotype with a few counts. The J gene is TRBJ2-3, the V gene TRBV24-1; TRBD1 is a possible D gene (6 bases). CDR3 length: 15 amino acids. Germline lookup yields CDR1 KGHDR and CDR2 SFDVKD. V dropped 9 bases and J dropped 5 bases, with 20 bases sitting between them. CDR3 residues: CATGQRDTSVDTQYF. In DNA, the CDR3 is TGTGCCACCGGCCAACGGGACACTTCAGTAGATACGCAGTATTTT.

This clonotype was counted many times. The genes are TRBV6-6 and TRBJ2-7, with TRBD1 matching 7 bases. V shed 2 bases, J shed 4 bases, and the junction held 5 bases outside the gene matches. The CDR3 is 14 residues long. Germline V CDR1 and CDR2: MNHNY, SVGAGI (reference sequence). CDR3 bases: TGTGCCAGCAGTTACACCCCGACAGGGTACGAGCAGTACGTC. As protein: CASSYTPTGYEQYV.

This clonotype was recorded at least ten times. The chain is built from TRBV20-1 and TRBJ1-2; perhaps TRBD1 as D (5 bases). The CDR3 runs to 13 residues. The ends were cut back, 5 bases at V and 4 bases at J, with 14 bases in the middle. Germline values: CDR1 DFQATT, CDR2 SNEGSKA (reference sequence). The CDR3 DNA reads TGCAGTGCTGAACAGGCCCTAGTCTATGGCTACACCTTC. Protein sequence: CSAEQALVYGYTF.

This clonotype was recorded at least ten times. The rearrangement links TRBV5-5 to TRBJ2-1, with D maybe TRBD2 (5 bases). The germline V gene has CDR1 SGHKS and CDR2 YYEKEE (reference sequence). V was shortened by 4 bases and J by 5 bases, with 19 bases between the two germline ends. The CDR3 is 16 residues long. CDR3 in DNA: TGTGCCAGCAGCCCGGGCAAGCGGTTAATCGACAATGAGCAGTTCTTC. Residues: CASSPGKRLIDNEQFF.

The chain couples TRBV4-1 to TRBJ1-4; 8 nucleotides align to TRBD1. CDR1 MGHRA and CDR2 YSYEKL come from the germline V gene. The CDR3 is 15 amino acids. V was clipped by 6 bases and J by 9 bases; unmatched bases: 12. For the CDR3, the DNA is TGCGCCAGCAGGGAGACAGGGGCCCTCCACAAAAAACTGTTTTTT. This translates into CASRETGALHKKLFF.

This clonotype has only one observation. The CDR3 DNA reads TGCGCCAGCAGCTTGGAGGTGGGATCAGGAGAGCAGTACTTC. Its translation is CASSLEVGSGEQYF. The genes are TRBV5-1 and TRBJ2-7; the D is unclear. The V and J ends lost 0 bases and 7 bases respectively, with 14 bases between them. CDR3 length equals 14 residues. CDR1 is SGHRS and CDR2 is YFSETQ in the germline V gene. Full variable domain (remainder filled in from reference TRBV5-1 and TRBJ2-7): KAGVTQTPRYLIKTRGQQVTLSCSPISGHRSVSWYQQTPGQGLQFLFEYFSETQRNKGNFPGRFSGRQFSNSRSEMNVSTLELGDSALYLCASSLEVGSGEQYFGPGTRLTVT.

CDR3 coding DNA: TGTGCCGGGTCGAGCGGGGGGCTCTATGAGCAGTTCTTC. This encodes CAGSSGGLYEQFF. This chain uses TRBV12-3 or TRBV12-4 with TRBJ2-1; the match to TRBD2 covers 9 bases. The CDR3 length is 13 residues. V lost 11 bases and J lost 8; bases outside the gene matches: 10.

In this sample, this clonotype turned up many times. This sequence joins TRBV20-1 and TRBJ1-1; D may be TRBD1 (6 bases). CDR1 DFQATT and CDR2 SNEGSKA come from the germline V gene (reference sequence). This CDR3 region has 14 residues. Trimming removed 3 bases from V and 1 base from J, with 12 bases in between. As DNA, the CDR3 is TGCAGTGCTAGGCCGGGGGCACGGAACACTGAAGCTTTCTTT. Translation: CSARPGARNTEAFF.

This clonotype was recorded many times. CDR3 residues: CASSKGQGETQYF. The CDR3 DNA reads as TGTGCCAGCAGCAAAGGACAGGGGGAGACCCAGTACTTC. The chain carries TRBV7-3 and TRBJ2-5; 9 bases match TRBD1. Germline trimming cut 5 bases from V and 5 bases from J; bases unmatched to any gene: 3. CDR1 and CDR2 (germline): SGHTA, FQGTGA. CDR3 length equals 13 residues.

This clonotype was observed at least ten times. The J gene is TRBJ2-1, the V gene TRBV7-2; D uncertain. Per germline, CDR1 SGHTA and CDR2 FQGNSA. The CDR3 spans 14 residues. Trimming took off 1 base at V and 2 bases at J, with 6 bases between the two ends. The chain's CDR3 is CASSLEFTYNEQFF. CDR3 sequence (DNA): TGTGCCAGCAGCTTAGAATTCACCTACAATGAGCAGTTCTTC.

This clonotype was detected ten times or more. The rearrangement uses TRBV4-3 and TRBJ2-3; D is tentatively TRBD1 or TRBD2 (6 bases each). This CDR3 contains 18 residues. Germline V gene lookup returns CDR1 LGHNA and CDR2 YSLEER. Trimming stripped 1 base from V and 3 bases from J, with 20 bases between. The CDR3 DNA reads TGCGCCAGCAGCCAAGCACGGGACCTACAAGGGGGGACAGATACGCAGTATTTT. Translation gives CASSQARDLQGGTDTQYF.

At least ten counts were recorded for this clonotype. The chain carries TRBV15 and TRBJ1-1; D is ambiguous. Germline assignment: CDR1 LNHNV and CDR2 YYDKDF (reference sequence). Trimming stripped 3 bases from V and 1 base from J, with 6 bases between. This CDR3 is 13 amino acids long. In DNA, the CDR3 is TGTGCCACCAGCAGGTCGGGGAACACTGAAGCTTTCTTT. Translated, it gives CATSRSGNTEAFF.